This T cell receptor (beta chain) was documented in a study of blood T cell repertoires in COVID-19. About the research overall: COVID-19 samples, acute and convalescent, were from the United States, Italy and Spain. T cells, B-cell-depleted T cells, or PBMCs provided the cDNA or gDNA that served as material.

Original methodology: Estimation of nucleated cell counts was performed using reference gene primer amplification. TCRdb's table, derived via immunoSEQ multiplex PCR, lists solely in-frame clones and lacks some. That table supplies the V and J calls and clone size; D and trimming were determined from the DNA. The repertoire holds around 180,000 clones, with under 80% as singletons. V lost 5 bases, J lost 6 bases, and 15 bases lay in between. Germline CDR1 is LNHDA and CDR2 is SQIVND (reference sequence). The CDR3 consists of 14 residues. Sequenced material: peripheral blood. V usage is TRBV19 and J usage is TRBJ2-3; D gene unclear. The TCR comes from an elderly woman with acute or convalescent COVID-19. DNA for the CDR3: TGTGCCAGTAGTGCTAGACCCTTCGGGGATACGCAGTATTTT. It specifies CASSARPFGDTQYF.